The rows below give T cell receptor beta chains drawn from one sample of a study of OX40 agonist ivuxolimab in advanced cancers. The assay was immunoSEQ multiplex PCR, and TCRdb's table has in-frame clones only and misses some. Seen here are around 36,000 clones, roughly 80% observed once, and the top ten hold approximately 14%. The material was CD4+ or CD8+ T cells sorted from blood, obtained in a trial of the OX40 agonist ivuxolimab. All receptors come from an adult with an advanced solid tumor such as melanoma, head and neck, liver or kidney cancer. CDR3s include the opening cysteine and the closing phenylalanine or tryptophan. Fields, in order: D gene, clone size, J gene, V gene, CDR3 DNA, CDR3 protein. D genes are given only for firm matches. Only part of the rows carry a size: once, few, many, or a class if the clone is expanded.

D: .; size: .; J: TRBJ1-4; V: TRBV2; DNA: TGTGCCAGCAGCTCACAGGGTCAAACTAATGAAAAACTGTTTTTT; CDR3: CASSSQGQTNEKLFF
D: .; size: .; J: TRBJ1-2; V: TRBV2; DNA: TGTGCCAGCAGTGAGGGCGGAAACTATGGCTACACCTTC; CDR3: CASSEGGNYGYTF
D: .; size: few; J: TRBJ2-7; V: TRBV27; DNA: TGTGCCAGCAGCTTTCTGGGGACGTACGAGCAGTACTTC; CDR3: CASSFLGTYEQYF
D: .; size: .; J: TRBJ1-1; V: TRBV7-8; DNA: TGTGCCAGCAGCTTAGCGCGAGAACTCATGAACACTGAAGCTTTCTTT; CDR3: CASSLARELMNTEAFF
D: TRBD1; size: few; J: TRBJ2-1; V: TRBV15; DNA: TGTGCCACCAGCAGAGATAGAATCCGACAGGGCCAGTTCTTC; CDR3: CATSRDRIRQGQFF
D: .; size: .; J: TRBJ1-5; V: TRBV28; DNA: TGTGCCAGCAGTGTTAAGGGCCCCCCTCAGCCCCAGCATTTT; CDR3: CASSVKGPPQPQHF
D: .; size: once; J: TRBJ1-6; V: TRBV30; DNA: TGTGCCTGGAGTGCTCCAGGGAGCTATAATTCACCCCTCCACTTT; CDR3: CAWSAPGSYNSPLHF
D: TRBD2; size: once; J: TRBJ2-1; V: TRBV6-4; DNA: TGTGCCAGCAGTGATAGCGGGAGGGCCCACAATGAGCAGTTCTTC; CDR3: CASSDSGRAHNEQFF
D: TRBD1; size: .; J: TRBJ1-1; V: TRBV18; DNA: TGTGCCAGCTCACCACAGGGGGCTTTCACTGAAGCTTTCTTT; CDR3: CASSPQGAFTEAFF
D: .; size: .; J: TRBJ2-2; V: TRBV7-2; DNA: TGTGCCAGCACCATCCGAAGGGGGATCGGGGAGCTGTTTTTT; CDR3: CASTIRRGIGELFF
D: .; size: few; J: TRBJ1-1; V: TRBV7-9; DNA: TGTGCCAGCAGCTTAAAAGTTGAAGCTTTCTTT; CDR3: CASSLKVEAFF
D: .; size: .; J: TRBJ2-7; V: TRBV6-5; DNA: TGTGCCAGCAGTTACGGGATTACTTCCTACGAGCAGTACTTC; CDR3: CASSYGITSYEQYF
D: .; size: .; J: TRBJ2-5; V: TRBV6-6; DNA: TGTGCCAGCAGTTACTCCCCAGGGGAGACCCAGTACTTC; CDR3: CASSYSPGETQYF
D: TRBD2; size: .; J: TRBJ2-3; V: TRBV9; DNA: TGTGCCAGCAGCCTCCGGACTAGCGGGGGAGATTCCACAGATACGCAGTATTTT; CDR3: CASSLRTSGGDSTDTQYF
D: TRBD1; size: .; J: TRBJ2-5; V: TRBV5-1; DNA: TGCGCCAGCAGCGGGGGACAGGGTAATCTCCAAGAGACCCAGTACTTC; CDR3: CASSGGQGNLQETQYF
D: .; size: .; J: TRBJ2-3; V: TRBV10-2; DNA: TGCGCCAGCAGGCCGACTAGCACAGATACGCAGTATTTT; CDR3: CASRPTSTDTQYF
D: .; size: .; J: TRBJ2-7; V: TRBV27; DNA: TGTGCCAGCACCGGGGTAGGTAACGAGCAGTACTTC; CDR3: CASTGVGNEQYF
D: .; size: .; J: TRBJ1-6; V: TRBV10-2; DNA: TGCGCCAGCAGTGCGGGGGCCAATTCACCCCTCCACTTT; CDR3: CASSAGANSPLHF
D: TRBD2; size: .; J: TRBJ2-4; V: TRBV7-6; DNA: TGTGCCAGCAGCTTAGGTCTAGCGGGGGGCTTC; CDR3: CASSLGLAGGF
D: .; size: .; J: TRBJ1-3; V: TRBV20-1; DNA: TGCAGTGCTAGAAATGGAAACACCATATATTTT; CDR3: CSARNGNTIYF
D: .; size: .; J: TRBJ2-6; V: TRBV7-8; DNA: TGTGCCAGCAGCTTTTCCGGGGCCAACGTCCTGACTTTC; CDR3: CASSFSGANVLTF
D: .; size: few; J: TRBJ1-2; V: TRBV6-5; DNA: TGTGCCAGCCGTGCCAACTATGGCTACACCTTC; CDR3: CASRANYGYTF
D: .; size: .; J: TRBJ2-7; V: TRBV29-1; DNA: TGCAGCGTTGGGGCCGCCTACGAGCAGTACTTC; CDR3: CSVGAAYEQYF
D: .; size: .; J: TRBJ2-2; V: TRBV11-2; DNA: TGTGCCAGCAGCTTAGGGCAGGGGGGGCCATCTCTACGCACCGGGGAGCTGTTTTTT; CDR3: CASSLGQGGPSLRTGELFF
D: TRBD2; size: once; J: TRBJ2-7; V: TRBV18; DNA: TGTGCCAGCTCACAACCGGGGGCGGGAGGTTCCTACGAGCAGTACTTC; CDR3: CASSQPGAGGSYEQYF
D: .; size: .; J: TRBJ2-2; V: TRBV18; DNA: TGTGCCAGCTCACCACGCGTAGGGGACGGATCGAACACCGGGGAGCTGTTTTTT; CDR3: CASSPRVGDGSNTGELFF
D: .; size: few; J: TRBJ2-3; V: TRBV18; DNA: TGTGCCAGCTCACTAACGGCCAGGAGAGATACGCAGTATTTT; CDR3: CASSLTARRDTQYF
D: .; size: .; J: TRBJ1-1; V: TRBV28; DNA: TGTGCCAGCAGTTTTTTTTCGGTACGTGTAAACACTGAAGCTTTCTTT; CDR3: CASSFFSVRVNTEAFF
D: .; size: .; J: TRBJ2-7; V: TRBV30; DNA: TGTGCCTGGGGCGAGGGGTACGAGCAGTACTTC; CDR3: CAWGEGYEQYF
D: TRBD1; size: .; J: TRBJ2-7; V: TRBV2; DNA: TGTGCCAGCAGTTTCGGACAGGGGATGTACGAGCAGTACTTC; CDR3: CASSFGQGMYEQYF
D: TRBD2; size: .; J: TRBJ2-2; V: TRBV7-3; DNA: TGTGCCAGCAGCGCCGGACTAGACACCGGGGAGCTGTTTTTT; CDR3: CASSAGLDTGELFF
D: .; size: .; J: TRBJ1-1; V: TRBV5-1; DNA: TGCGCCAGCAGCGTGACAGGCATGAACACTGAAGCTTTCTTT; CDR3: CASSVTGMNTEAFF
D: .; size: .; J: TRBJ2-1; V: TRBV11-2; DNA: TGTGCCAGCAGCCCCCACCCGGGGAACAATGAGCAGTTCTTC; CDR3: CASSPHPGNNEQFF
D: TRBD2; size: .; J: TRBJ2-7; V: TRBV7-8; DNA: TGTGCCAGCAGCTCGGGACTAGCTGTAGTAAACGAGCAGTACTTC; CDR3: CASSSGLAVVNEQYF
D: .; size: few; J: TRBJ1-2; V: TRBV28; DNA: TGTGCCAGCCTCAAGTCGGACCGGTACTATGGCTACACCTTC; CDR3: CASLKSDRYYGYTF
D: .; size: .; J: TRBJ1-3; V: TRBV27; DNA: TGTGCCAGCAGTTTCAGGGCTATCGCTGGAAACACCATATATTTT; CDR3: CASSFRAIAGNTIYF
D: TRBD2; size: .; J: TRBJ2-5; V: TRBV19; DNA: TGTGCCAGTAGTACCTCGAGGAGCGGGATAGAGACCCAGTACTTC; CDR3: CASSTSRSGIETQYF
D: TRBD1; size: .; J: TRBJ1-5; V: TRBV19; DNA: TGTGCCAGTTCAGACAGGGATAGCAATCAGCCCCAGCATTTT; CDR3: CASSDRDSNQPQHF
D: .; size: .; J: TRBJ2-7; V: TRBV2; DNA: TGTGCCAGCACCAAAGAAAGGGACACCCTCTCCTACGAGCAGTACTTC; CDR3: CASTKERDTLSYEQYF
D: .; size: .; J: TRBJ1-4; V: TRBV27; DNA: TGTGCCAGCAGTTTATCTCCGGGACGGCTTAATGAAAAACTGTTTTTT; CDR3: CASSLSPGRLNEKLFF
D: .; size: once; J: TRBJ2-5; V: TRBV5-1; DNA: TGCGCCAGCAGCTTGGCTCGGGGGACCCAAGAGACCCAGTACTTC; CDR3: CASSLARGTQETQYF
D: TRBD2; size: .; J: TRBJ2-5; V: TRBV29-1; DNA: TGCAGCGTTGAACCGATAGCGGGAGGGCCGACGGGCCAGTACTTC; CDR3: CSVEPIAGGPTGQYF
D: .; size: .; J: TRBJ1-1; V: TRBV10-1; DNA: TGCGCCAGCAGGCAGGGTGTGAACACTGAAGCTTTCTTT; CDR3: CASRQGVNTEAFF
D: TRBD1; size: .; J: TRBJ1-1; V: TRBV6-1; DNA: TGTGCCAGCAGTGCCGGATCGACAGGGAGCACTGAAGCTTTCTTT; CDR3: CASSAGSTGSTEAFF
D: .; size: .; J: TRBJ2-2; V: TRBV2; DNA: TGTGCCAGCATGCAGGAGGCCGGGGAGCTGTTTTTT; CDR3: CASMQEAGELFF
D: .; size: .; J: TRBJ2-5; V: TRBV7-2; DNA: TGTGCCAGCAGCTGGCGCGCCCCCGGGATCCAGTACTTC; CDR3: CASSWRAPGIQYF
D: TRBD2; size: .; J: TRBJ2-3; V: TRBV19; DNA: TGTGCCAGTAGTATGGGGACTAGTTTCACAGATACGCAGTATTTT; CDR3: CASSMGTSFTDTQYF